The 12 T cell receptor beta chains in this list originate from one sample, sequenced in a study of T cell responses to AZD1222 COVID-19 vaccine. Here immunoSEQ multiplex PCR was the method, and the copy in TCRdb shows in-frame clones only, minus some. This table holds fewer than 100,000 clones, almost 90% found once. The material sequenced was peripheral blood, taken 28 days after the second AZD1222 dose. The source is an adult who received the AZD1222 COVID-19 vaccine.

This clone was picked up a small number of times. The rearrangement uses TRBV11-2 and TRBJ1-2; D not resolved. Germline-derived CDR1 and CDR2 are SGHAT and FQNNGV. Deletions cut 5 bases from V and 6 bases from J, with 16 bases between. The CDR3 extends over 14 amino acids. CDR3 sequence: CASSVGLEEHGYTF. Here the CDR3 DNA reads TGTGCCAGCAGCGTTGGGTTAGAGGAGCATGGCTACACCTTC.

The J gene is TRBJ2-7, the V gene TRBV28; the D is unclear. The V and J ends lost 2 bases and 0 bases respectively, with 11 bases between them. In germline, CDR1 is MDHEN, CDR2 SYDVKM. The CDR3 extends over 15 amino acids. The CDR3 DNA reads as TGTGCCAGCAGTTTAGGGAACACCCACTCCTACGAGCAGTACTTC. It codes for CASSLGNTHSYEQYF.

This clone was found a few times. CDR3 residues: CSASTGAVYGYTF. CDR3 bases: TGCAGTGCGAGTACAGGGGCGGTCTATGGCTACACCTTC. V is TRBV20-1 and J is TRBJ1-2, with 7 nucleotides matching TRBD1. CDR3 size: 13 residues. The germline gives CDR1 DFQATT, CDR2 SNEGSKA (reference sequence). The junction had 8 bases not matched to a gene; V was cut back by 6 bases and J by 4 bases.

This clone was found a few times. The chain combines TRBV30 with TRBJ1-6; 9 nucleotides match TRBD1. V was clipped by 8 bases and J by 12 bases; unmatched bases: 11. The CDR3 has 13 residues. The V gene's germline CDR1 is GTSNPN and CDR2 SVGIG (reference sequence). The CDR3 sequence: CAHTDRGDGPLHF. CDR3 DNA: TGTGCCCATACGGACAGGGGAGATGGACCCCTCCACTTT. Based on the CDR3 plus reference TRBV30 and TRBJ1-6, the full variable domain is SQTIHQWPATLVQPVGSPLSLECTVEGTSNPNLYWYRQAAGRGLQLLFYSVGIGQISSEVPQNLSASRPQDRQFILSSKKLLLSDSGFYLCAHTDRGDGPLHFGNGTRLTVT.

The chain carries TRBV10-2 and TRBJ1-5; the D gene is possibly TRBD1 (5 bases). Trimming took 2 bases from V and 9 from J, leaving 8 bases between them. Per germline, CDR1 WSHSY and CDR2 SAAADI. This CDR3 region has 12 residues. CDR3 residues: CASSEQGGPQHF. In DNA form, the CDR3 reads TGCGCCAGCAGTGAGCAGGGCGGGCCCCAGCATTTT.

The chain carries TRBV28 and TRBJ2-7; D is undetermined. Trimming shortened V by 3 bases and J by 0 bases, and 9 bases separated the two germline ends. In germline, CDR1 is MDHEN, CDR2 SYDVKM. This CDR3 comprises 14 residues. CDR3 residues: CASSLPVSSYEQYF. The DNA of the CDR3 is TGTGCCAGCAGTTTGCCAGTGAGCTCCTACGAGCAGTACTTC. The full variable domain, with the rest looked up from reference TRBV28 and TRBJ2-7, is DVKVTQSSRYLVKRTGEKVFLECVQDMDHENMFWYRQDPGLGLRLIYFSYDVKMKEKGDIPEGYSVSREKKERFSLILESASTNQTSMYLCASSLPVSSYEQYFGPGTRLTVT.

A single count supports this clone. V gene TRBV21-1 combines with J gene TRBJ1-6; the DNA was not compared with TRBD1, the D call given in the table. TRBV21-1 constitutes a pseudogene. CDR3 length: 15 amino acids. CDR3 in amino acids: CASSRQGQYNSPLHF. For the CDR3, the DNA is TGTGCCAGCAGCAGACAGGGACAGTATAATTCACCCCTCCACTTT.

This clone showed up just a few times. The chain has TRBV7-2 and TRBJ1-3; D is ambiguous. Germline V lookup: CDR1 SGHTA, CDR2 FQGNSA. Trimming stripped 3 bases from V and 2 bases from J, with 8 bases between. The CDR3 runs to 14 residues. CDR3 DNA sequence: TGTGCCAGCAGCTTCAACAGTGCTGGAAACACCATATATTTT. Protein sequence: CASSFNSAGNTIYF.

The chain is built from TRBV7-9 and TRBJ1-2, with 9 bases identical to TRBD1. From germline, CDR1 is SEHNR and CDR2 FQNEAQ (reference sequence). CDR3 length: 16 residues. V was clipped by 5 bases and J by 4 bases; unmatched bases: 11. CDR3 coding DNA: TGTGCCAGCAGCGTCACCGGGACAGGGAATGTCTATGGCTACACCTTC. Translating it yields CASSVTGTGNVYGYTF.

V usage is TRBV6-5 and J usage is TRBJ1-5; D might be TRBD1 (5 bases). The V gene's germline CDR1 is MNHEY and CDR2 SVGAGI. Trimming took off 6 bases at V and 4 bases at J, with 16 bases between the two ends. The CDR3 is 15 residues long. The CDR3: CASSRDGEVNQPQHF. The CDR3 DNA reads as TGTGCCAGCAGCCGGGACGGGGAGGTAAATCAGCCCCAGCATTTT.

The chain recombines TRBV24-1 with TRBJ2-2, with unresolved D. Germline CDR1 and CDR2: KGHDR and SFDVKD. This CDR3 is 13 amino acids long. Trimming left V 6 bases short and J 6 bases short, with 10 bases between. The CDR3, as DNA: TGTGCCACCAGTCGACAATCGTCCGGGGAGCTGTTTTTT. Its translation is CATSRQSSGELFF.

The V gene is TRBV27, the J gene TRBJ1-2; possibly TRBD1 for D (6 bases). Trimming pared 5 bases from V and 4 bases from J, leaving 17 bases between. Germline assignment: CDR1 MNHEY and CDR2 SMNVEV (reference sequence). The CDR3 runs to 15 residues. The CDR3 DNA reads TGTGCCAGCAGTCAACAGGGTCCCCTTAGCTATGGCTACACCTTC. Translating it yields CASSQQGPLSYGYTF.